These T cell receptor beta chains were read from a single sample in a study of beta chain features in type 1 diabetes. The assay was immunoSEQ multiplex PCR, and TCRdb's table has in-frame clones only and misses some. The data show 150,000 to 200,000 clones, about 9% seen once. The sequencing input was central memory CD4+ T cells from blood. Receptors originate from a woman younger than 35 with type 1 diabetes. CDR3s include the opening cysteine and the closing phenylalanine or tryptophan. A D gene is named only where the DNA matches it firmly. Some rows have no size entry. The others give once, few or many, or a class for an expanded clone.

DNA: TGTGCCAGCAGTTACTCCGGAGAGACCCAGTACTTC; CDR3: CASSYSGETQYF; J: TRBJ2-5; size: NA; D: NA; V: TRBV6-6
DNA: TGTGCCAGCTCCCTTGACAGGGGCTACACCTTC; CDR3: CASSLDRGYTF; J: TRBJ1-2; size: few; D: NA; V: TRBV18
DNA: TGTGCCAGCTCACCACCTGCTAGCGGGATTGTCAAAAACATTCAGTACTTC; CDR3: CASSPPASGIVKNIQYF; J: TRBJ2-4; size: few; D: TRBD2; V: TRBV18
DNA: TGTGCCAGCAGCCAAGGGCCCGGACAGGCGGATGAAAAACTGTTTTTT; CDR3: CASSQGPGQADEKLFF; J: TRBJ1-4; size: few; D: TRBD1; V: TRBV4-2
DNA: TGTGCCAGCAGCATCACGACAGGTCCTAGCAATCAGCCCCAGCATTTT; CDR3: CASSITTGPSNQPQHF; J: TRBJ1-5; size: NA; D: NA; V: TRBV7-2
DNA: TGTGCCAGCAGTCAGGACACCGGGGAGCTGTTTTTT; CDR3: CASSQDTGELFF; J: TRBJ2-2; size: few; D: NA; V: TRBV6-6
DNA: TGCGCCAGCAGCCAAGATTGGGCTAGCGGGAGGAGAGCAGATACGCAGTATTTT; CDR3: CASSQDWASGRRADTQYF; J: TRBJ2-3; size: NA; D: TRBD2; V: TRBV4-1
DNA: TGTGCCACCCGCCGTAGGGGGCAGGCTAACACTGAAGCTTTCTTT; CDR3: CATRRRGQANTEAFF; J: TRBJ1-1; size: few; D: TRBD1; V: TRBV2
DNA: TGTGCCAGCAGTTACTCGCAGGTTGCAGATACGCAGTATTTT; CDR3: CASSYSQVADTQYF; J: TRBJ2-3; size: NA; D: NA; V: TRBV6-5
DNA: TGTGCCAGCACCCTACAGGGGGCTGTCGGTGAAAAACTGTTTTTT; CDR3: CASTLQGAVGEKLFF; J: TRBJ1-4; size: NA; D: TRBD1; V: TRBV7-2
DNA: TGCGCCAGCAGCTCGGGGACAGGAGCTGATGGCTACACCTTC; CDR3: CASSSGTGADGYTF; J: TRBJ1-2; size: few; D: TRBD1; V: TRBV5-1
DNA: TGTGCCTGGAGTGTTTCGGGGGCTGGAAACACCATATATTTT; CDR3: CAWSVSGAGNTIYF; J: TRBJ1-3; size: NA; D: NA; V: TRBV30
DNA: TGTGCCAGCAGTCTCATGGCAGGGAACTATGGCTACACCTTC; CDR3: CASSLMAGNYGYTF; J: TRBJ1-2; size: few; D: NA; V: TRBV6-5
DNA: TGTGCCAGCAGCCCCCGCTCCGGAGATACGCAGTATTTT; CDR3: CASSPRSGDTQYF; J: TRBJ2-3; size: few; D: NA; V: TRBV9
DNA: TGTGCCACCGCCGGGACAGTGAATCAGCCCCAGCATTTT; CDR3: CATAGTVNQPQHF; J: TRBJ1-5; size: NA; D: TRBD1; V: TRBV19
DNA: TGTGCCAGTAGTATAGACCCCGACTACCACAATGAGCAGTTCTTC; CDR3: CASSIDPDYHNEQFF; J: TRBJ2-1; size: many; D: NA; V: TRBV19
DNA: TGTGCCAGCAGCAAAGGGGAGGGGACTAACTATGGCTACACCTTC; CDR3: CASSKGEGTNYGYTF; J: TRBJ1-2; size: NA; D: NA; V: TRBV21-1
DNA: TGTGCCAGCAGTTTAAGCGGGGCAGGGGGCTTCAATGAGCAGTTCTTC; CDR3: CASSLSGAGGFNEQFF; J: TRBJ2-1; size: NA; D: NA; V: TRBV28
DNA: TGTGCCAGCAGTACAACTAGCGGGAGCACAGATACGCAGTATTTT; CDR3: CASSTTSGSTDTQYF; J: TRBJ2-3; size: NA; D: TRBD2; V: TRBV6-6
DNA: TGTGTTTCGACAGGGGGCCGGGACACTGAAGCTTTCTTT; CDR3: CVSTGGRDTEAFF; J: TRBJ1-1; size: NA; D: TRBD1; V: TRBV11-2
DNA: TGTGCCAGCAGCTTGCTAGCGGGGGGCACCGGGGAGCTGTTTTTT; CDR3: CASSLLAGGTGELFF; J: TRBJ2-2; size: NA; D: TRBD2; V: TRBV5-6
DNA: TGCGCCAGCAGCCAAGAGCGGCAGTGGGGAAACACCATATATTTT; CDR3: CASSQERQWGNTIYF; J: TRBJ1-3; size: few; D: NA; V: TRBV4-3
DNA: TGTGCCAGCTCACCACTGAGATACAATGAGCAGTTCTTC; CDR3: CASSPLRYNEQFF; J: TRBJ2-1; size: NA; D: NA; V: TRBV18
DNA: TGTGCCAGCAGCTTAGGAACGGGAGGAGGGGAGACCCAGTACTTC; CDR3: CASSLGTGGGETQYF; J: TRBJ2-5; size: few; D: TRBD2; V: TRBV7-8
DNA: TGTGCCAGTAGTATTAAAAGCGGGGGCACAGATACGCAGTATTTT; CDR3: CASSIKSGGTDTQYF; J: TRBJ2-3; size: NA; D: TRBD2; V: TRBV19
DNA: TGTGCCAGCAGTGACCGGCAGCGGAACACCGGGGAGCTGTTTTTT; CDR3: CASSDRQRNTGELFF; J: TRBJ2-2; size: few; D: NA; V: TRBV2
DNA: TGTGCCAGCAGCGTAGTTGGTTCGGGCGAGCAGTACTTC; CDR3: CASSVVGSGEQYF; J: TRBJ2-7; size: NA; D: NA; V: TRBV9
DNA: TGTGCCAGCTCACGGAGTGTGGGACAGGGATCTGAAGCTTTCTTT; CDR3: CASSRSVGQGSEAFF; J: TRBJ1-1; size: few; D: TRBD1; V: TRBV18
DNA: TGTGCCAGCAGTTACTCGACAGGGGTTAAAACTGAAGCTTTCTTT; CDR3: CASSYSTGVKTEAFF; J: TRBJ1-1; size: NA; D: TRBD1; V: TRBV6-5
DNA: TGTGCCAGCAGCTTGGGCTTCGGGAGCGGGAGCTCCTACGAGCAGTACTTC; CDR3: CASSLGFGSGSSYEQYF; J: TRBJ2-7; size: NA; D: TRBD2; V: TRBV5-4
DNA: TGTGCCAGCAGCCGAACTAGCGGAGAGACCCAGTACTTC; CDR3: CASSRTSGETQYF; J: TRBJ2-5; size: NA; D: TRBD2; V: TRBV7-2
DNA: TGTGCCAGCAGCTTAGTTTCGGTAGCGGGAGGCACCGGGGAGCTGTTTTTT; CDR3: CASSLVSVAGGTGELFF; J: TRBJ2-2; size: once; D: TRBD2; V: TRBV11-2
DNA: TGTGCCTGCGTCTCTATGCTGAACACTGAAGCTTTCTTT; CDR3: CACVSMLNTEAFF; J: TRBJ1-1; size: few; D: NA; V: TRBV30
DNA: TGTGCCAGCAGCTTAGCACAGGCGGTCTATGGCTACACCTTC; CDR3: CASSLAQAVYGYTF; J: TRBJ1-2; size: NA; D: NA; V: TRBV7-9
DNA: TGCAGTGCAGCCCGAGGAGATGAGCAGTTCTTC; CDR3: CSAARGDEQFF; J: TRBJ2-1; size: NA; D: NA; V: TRBV20-1
DNA: TGTGCCAGCAGTGATGCGGGGATTGGCACAGATACGCAGTATTTT; CDR3: CASSDAGIGTDTQYF; J: TRBJ2-3; size: few; D: NA; V: TRBV2
DNA: TGTGCCTGGAGCCCAAAACTGGGCTTAGTGGACACCATATATTTT; CDR3: CAWSPKLGLVDTIYF; J: TRBJ1-3; size: NA; D: NA; V: TRBV30
DNA: TGTGCCAGCTCACCACAGGGACAGACTAACTATGGCTACACCTTC; CDR3: CASSPQGQTNYGYTF; J: TRBJ1-2; size: few; D: TRBD1; V: TRBV18
DNA: TGTGCCAGCAGCTTATATCTAGATACGCAGTATTTT; CDR3: CASSLYLDTQYF; J: TRBJ2-3; size: few; D: NA; V: TRBV7-2
DNA: TGTGCCAGCAGCCACGTAGGACTACCCGAGCAGTACTTC; CDR3: CASSHVGLPEQYF; J: TRBJ2-7; size: few; D: NA; V: TRBV4-2
DNA: TGTGCCAGCAGTTACTCGGTCGGACAGGGAGATGGCTACACCTTC; CDR3: CASSYSVGQGDGYTF; J: TRBJ1-2; size: NA; D: TRBD1; V: TRBV6-6
DNA: TGTGCCAGCTCACCTTCACTACATACCGGGTCGTCTGAAAAACTGTTTTTT; CDR3: CASSPSLHTGSSEKLFF; J: TRBJ1-4; size: NA; D: NA; V: TRBV18
DNA: TGTGCCAGCAGAGACGACAGTTATGGCTACACCTTC; CDR3: CASRDDSYGYTF; J: TRBJ1-2; size: NA; D: NA; V: TRBV7-2
DNA: TGTGCCAGCAGCCCTAGCGCCCAGGGTGAAAAACTGTTTTTT; CDR3: CASSPSAQGEKLFF; J: TRBJ1-4; size: NA; D: NA; V: TRBV11-2
DNA: TGTGCCAGCAGCACAAGACAGGGGGCTGGTGAAGCTTTCTTT; CDR3: CASSTRQGAGEAFF; J: TRBJ1-1; size: once; D: TRBD1; V: TRBV7-2
DNA: TGTGCCAGCAGCCAAGGCAGTTACGAGACCCAGTACTTC; CDR3: CASSQGSYETQYF; J: TRBJ2-5; size: NA; D: NA; V: TRBV14
DNA: TGTGCCAGCAGCTTAGCGCATCTGGGGACAAAGGAGACCCAGTACTTC; CDR3: CASSLAHLGTKETQYF; J: TRBJ2-5; size: NA; D: NA; V: TRBV7-8
DNA: TGTGCCAGCAGCTTAGCACCGTCGGAGTGGGAGACCCAGTACTTC; CDR3: CASSLAPSEWETQYF; J: TRBJ2-5; size: few; D: NA; V: TRBV7-8
DNA: TGCGCCAGCAGCTTGATTCGACAGGGGCCAGGGGGCTCCTACGAGCAGTACTTC; CDR3: CASSLIRQGPGGSYEQYF; J: TRBJ2-7; size: few; D: TRBD1; V: TRBV5-1
DNA: TGTGCCAGCAGCCCGGGACTAGCGGGGGGTGAGCAGTACTTC; CDR3: CASSPGLAGGEQYF; J: TRBJ2-7; size: NA; D: TRBD2; V: TRBV6-5
DNA: TGTGCCAGCAGCTTAGCAACTAGCGGCAGCCTCTACGAGCAGTACTTC; CDR3: CASSLATSGSLYEQYF; J: TRBJ2-7; size: NA; D: TRBD2; V: TRBV11-3
DNA: TGTGCCAGCAGCCTAAACGGGGGTTCCAGCTTCTACGAGCAGTACTTC; CDR3: CASSLNGGSSFYEQYF; J: TRBJ2-7; size: NA; D: NA; V: TRBV7-2
DNA: TGCGCCAGCAGCGGAACGGGATTCACAGATACGCAGTATTTT; CDR3: CASSGTGFTDTQYF; J: TRBJ2-3; size: NA; D: NA; V: TRBV5-1
DNA: TGTGCCAGCAGAACGGGACAAAGGATTGATGGCTACACCTTC; CDR3: CASRTGQRIDGYTF; J: TRBJ1-2; size: few; D: NA; V: TRBV6-5
DNA: TGTGCCAGCAGCAACAGAGTAGCGCGTCCCAGCGGGGAGCTGTTTTTT; CDR3: CASSNRVARPSGELFF; J: TRBJ2-2; size: NA; D: NA; V: TRBV9
DNA: TGTGCCAGCACCCCCCGGACAGGGACGGGTCAGCCCCAGCATTTT; CDR3: CASTPRTGTGQPQHF; J: TRBJ1-5; size: NA; D: TRBD1; V: TRBV27
DNA: TGTGCCAGCAGCCAACTCAGGGAAGAGACCCAGTACTTC; CDR3: CASSQLREETQYF; J: TRBJ2-5; size: NA; D: NA; V: TRBV16